The TCR beta chain described here comes from a study of human T cells and chemical hapten exposure. Study-wide context: Diagnoses of alopecia areata, totalis or universalis occurred in mostly female patients.

This clonotype was counted between two and nine times. The sample's time point: pre-sensitization, week 0. Treatment: therapeutic diphenylcyclopropenone sensitization with weekly scalp DPC. Germline-derived CDR1 and CDR2 are SEHNR and FQNEAQ (reference sequence). Trimming cost V 3 bases and J 7 bases, with 12 bases left between them. CDR3 length equals 13 residues. MiXCR was run by TCRdb on the RACE reads, yielding one entry per CDR3 protein. The sample records some 360,000 distinct CDR3 sequences, around 5.5% being singletons. The input for sequencing was whole blood, taken in connection with sensitization to the hapten diphenylcyclopropenone (DPC). The chain employs TRBV7-9 and TRBJ1-1; D is perhaps TRBD1 (5 bases). This receptor was obtained from a woman aged 45 to 65 with alopecia areata. Some clones in this sample may be carry-over from other donors' samples. The CDR3 DNA reads as TGTGCCAGCAGCTTTACAGGATCCGTTGAAGCTTTCTTT. Residues: CASSFTGSVEAFF.